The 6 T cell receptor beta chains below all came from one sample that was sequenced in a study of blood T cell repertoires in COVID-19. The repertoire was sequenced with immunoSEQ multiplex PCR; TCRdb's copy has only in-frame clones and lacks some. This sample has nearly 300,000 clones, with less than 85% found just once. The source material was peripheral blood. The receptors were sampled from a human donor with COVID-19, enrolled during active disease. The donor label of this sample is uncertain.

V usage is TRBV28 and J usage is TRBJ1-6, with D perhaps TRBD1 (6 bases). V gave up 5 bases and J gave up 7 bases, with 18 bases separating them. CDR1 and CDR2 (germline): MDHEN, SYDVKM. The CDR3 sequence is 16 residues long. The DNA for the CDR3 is TGTGCCAGCAGTGGCCTGGACAGTTGGACGAATTCACCCCTCCACTTT. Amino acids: CASSGLDSWTNSPLHF.

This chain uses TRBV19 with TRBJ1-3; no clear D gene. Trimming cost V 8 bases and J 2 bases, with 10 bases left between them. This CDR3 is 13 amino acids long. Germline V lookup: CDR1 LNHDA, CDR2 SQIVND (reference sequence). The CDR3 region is CASQVEAGNTIYF. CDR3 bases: TGTGCCAGTCAGGTCGAAGCTGGAAACACCATATATTTT.

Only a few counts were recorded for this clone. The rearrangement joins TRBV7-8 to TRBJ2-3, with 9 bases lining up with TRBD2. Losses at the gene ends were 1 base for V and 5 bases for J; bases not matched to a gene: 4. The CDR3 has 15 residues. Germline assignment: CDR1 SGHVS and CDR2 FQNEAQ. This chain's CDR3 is CASSLGLAVQDTQYF. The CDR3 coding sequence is TGTGCCAGCAGCTTAGGACTAGCGGTACAAGATACGCAGTATTTT.

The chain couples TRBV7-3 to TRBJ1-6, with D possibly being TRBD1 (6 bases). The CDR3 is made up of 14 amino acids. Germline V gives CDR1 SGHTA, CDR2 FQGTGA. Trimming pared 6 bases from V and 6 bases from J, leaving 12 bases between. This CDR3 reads CASRDTGSNSPLHF. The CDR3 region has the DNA TGTGCCAGCAGGGATACAGGGTCTAATTCACCCCTCCACTTT.

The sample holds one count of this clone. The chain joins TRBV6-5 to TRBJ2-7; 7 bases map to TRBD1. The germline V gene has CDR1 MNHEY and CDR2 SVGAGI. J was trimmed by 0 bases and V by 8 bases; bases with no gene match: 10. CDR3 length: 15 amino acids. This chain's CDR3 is CASRQGTDRSYEQYF. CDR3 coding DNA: TGTGCCAGCCGCCAAGGGACAGACCGCTCCTACGAGCAGTACTTC.

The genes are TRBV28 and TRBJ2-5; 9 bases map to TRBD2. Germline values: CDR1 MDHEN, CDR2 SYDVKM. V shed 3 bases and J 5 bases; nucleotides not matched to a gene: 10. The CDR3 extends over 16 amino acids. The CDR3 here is CASSFYGGRAWETQYF. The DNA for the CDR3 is TGTGCCAGCAGTTTCTATGGCGGGAGGGCCTGGGAGACCCAGTACTTC.